These 12 T cell receptor beta chains originate from one sample sequenced in a study of T cell responses to AZD1222 COVID-19 vaccine. TCRdb keeps only in-frame clones here, not all; method: immunoSEQ multiplex PCR. Of some 120,000 clones detected, 92% appear once; the ten largest clones hold about 1.1%. The specimen comprised peripheral blood, sampled on day 0 of AZD1222 vaccination. These receptors originate from an adult in good health.

This chain links TRBV6-4 with TRBJ2-3, with TRBD2 matching over 12 bases. Germline assignment: CDR1 MRHNA and CDR2 SNTAGT. The CDR3 has 16 amino acids. Trimming took 6 bases from V and 5 from J; bases not matched to a gene: 9. CDR3 DNA sequence: TGTGCCAGCAGCTCGTCCGGGACTAGCGGGCAAGATACGCAGTATTTT. Its protein product is CASSSSGTSGQDTQYF.

The J gene is TRBJ1-5, the V gene TRBV18; the D is unclear. Germline CDR1 and CDR2: KGHSH and LQKENI. The V and J ends lost 5 bases and 0 bases respectively, with 8 bases between them. The CDR3 contains 14 residues. Here the CDR3 reads CASSNINSNQPQHF. In DNA form, the CDR3 reads TGTGCCAGCTCAAATATCAATAGCAATCAGCCCCAGCATTTT.

V and J are TRBV4-1 and TRBJ1-4, with no clear D. The V end lost 0 bases, the J end lost 3 bases, and 11 bases lay between the germline ends. The CDR3 is 16 residues long. Germline CDR1 reads MGHRA; CDR2 reads YSYEKL. In DNA, the CDR3 is TGCGCCAGCAGCCAAGATACATGGGTATCTAATGAAAAACTGTTTTTT. Translating it yields CASSQDTWVSNEKLFF.

The rearrangement uses TRBV18 and TRBJ1-4; D uncertain. This CDR3 contains 13 residues. V was trimmed by 2 bases and J by 2 bases, leaving 3 bases between them. Germline CDR1 reads KGHSH; CDR2 reads LQKENI. The CDR3 here is CASSPGTNEKLFF. The CDR3 DNA follows: TGTGCCAGCTCACCAGGGACTAATGAAAAACTGTTTTTT. Drawing the rest from reference TRBV18 and TRBJ1-4, the complete variable domain is NAGVMQNPRHLVRRRGQEARLRCSPMKGHSHVYWYRQLPEEGLKFMVYLQKENIIDESGMPKERFSAEFPKEGPSILRIQQVVRGDSAAYFCASSPGTNEKLFFGSGTQLSVL.

The chain employs TRBV28 and TRBJ2-3; D ambiguous. Germline CDR1 MDHEN, CDR2 SYDVKM. V was cut by 3 bases and J by 0 bases, with 19 bases left in between. This CDR3 contains 18 residues. CDR3 nucleotides: TGTGCCAGCAGTTTGGTAGGGTCCGCCGCCGCTAGCACAGATACGCAGTATTTT. This gives the protein CASSLVGSAAASTDTQYF.

This clone occurred once. Here the CDR3 reads CATSESGLADYNEQFF. The DNA for the CDR3 is TGTGCCACCAGTGAGTCGGGACTAGCGGACTACAATGAGCAGTTCTTC. The chain couples TRBV24-1 to TRBJ2-1, with 11 bases identical to TRBD2. The V gene's germline CDR1 is KGHDR and CDR2 SFDVKD. V gave up 4 bases and J gave up 3 bases; unmatched junction bases: 4. The CDR3 runs 16 residues.

The chain uses TRBV30 and TRBJ2-7; 9 nucleotides agree with TRBD1. The CDR3 runs to 13 residues. Germline trimming cut 4 bases from V and 4 bases from J; bases unmatched to any gene: 5. Germline loops: CDR1 GTSNPN, CDR2 SVGIG (reference sequence). The CDR3 sequence: CAWTRDREYEQYF. The CDR3 nucleotides are TGTGCCTGGACCCGGGACAGGGAATACGAGCAGTACTTC.

V usage is TRBV27 and J usage is TRBJ2-7, with 9 nucleotides matching TRBD2. With V trimmed by 1 base and J by 2 bases, 3 bases remained unmatched. Germline V gene lookup returns CDR1 MNHEY and CDR2 SMNVEV (reference sequence). The CDR3 runs to 15 residues. CDR3 nucleotide sequence: TGTGCCAGCAGTTTATGGGCGGGAGGGACCTACGAGCAGTACTTC. It codes for CASSLWAGGTYEQYF.

The V gene is TRBV5-1, the J gene TRBJ1-1; D gene ambiguous. CDR1 SGHRS and CDR2 YFSETQ come from the germline V gene. Trimming left V 2 bases short and J 3 bases short, with 8 bases between. The CDR3 has 13 amino acids. In nucleotides, the CDR3 is TGCGCCAGCAGCTTCAGTCAATACACTGAAGCTTTCTTT. Residues: CASSFSQYTEAFF. Based on the CDR3 plus reference TRBV5-1 and TRBJ1-1, the full variable domain is KAGVTQTPRYLIKTRGQQVTLSCSPISGHRSVSWYQQTPGQGLQFLFEYFSETQRNKGNFPGRFSGRQFSNSRSEMNVSTLELGDSALYLCASSFSQYTEAFFGQGTRLTVV.

The genes are TRBV7-2 and TRBJ2-7; no definite D call. Germline assignment: CDR1 SGHTA and CDR2 FQGNSA. The CDR3 runs to 13 residues. Trimming took off 3 bases at V and 4 bases at J, with 10 bases between the two ends. DNA for the CDR3: TGTGCCAGCAGCTTTTCCGAGAGGTACGAGCAGTACTTC. It is translated as CASSFSERYEQYF.

The V and J genes are TRBV29-1 and TRBJ2-7; TRBD2 matches at 16 bases. Germline V gene lookup returns CDR1 SQVTM and CDR2 ANQGSEA. CDR3 length equals 14 residues. J gave up 7 bases and V 4 bases, and 4 bases lay outside the gene matches. Written as DNA, the CDR3 is TGCAGCGTTGGTCCGGGACTAGCGGGAGGGGAGCAGTACTTC. Residues: CSVGPGLAGGEQYF.

The chain employs TRBV6-5 and TRBJ2-7; 10 bases agree with TRBD2. In germline, CDR1 is MNHEY, CDR2 SVGAGI. The CDR3 covers 13 residues. Trimming at V came to 6 bases and at J to 7 bases, leaving 6 bases not matched to a gene. Written as DNA, the CDR3 is TGTGCCAGCAGACCCACGGGACTAGCGGAGCAGTACTTC. Protein product: CASRPTGLAEQYF.